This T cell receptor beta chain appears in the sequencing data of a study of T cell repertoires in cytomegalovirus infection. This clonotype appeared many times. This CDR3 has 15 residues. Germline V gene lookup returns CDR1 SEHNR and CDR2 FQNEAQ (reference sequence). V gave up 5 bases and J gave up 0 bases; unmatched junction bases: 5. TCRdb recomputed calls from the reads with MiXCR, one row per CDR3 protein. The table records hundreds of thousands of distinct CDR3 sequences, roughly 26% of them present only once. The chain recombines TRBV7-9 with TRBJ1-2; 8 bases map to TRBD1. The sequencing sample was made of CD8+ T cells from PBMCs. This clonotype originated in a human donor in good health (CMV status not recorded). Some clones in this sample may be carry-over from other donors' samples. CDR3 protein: CASSEGDRTNYGYTF. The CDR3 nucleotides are TGTGCCAGCAGCGAGGGGGACAGGACTAACTATGGCTACACCTTC.